The present T cell receptor beta chain was sequenced within a study of CD8 T cells in ankylosing spondylitis. TCRdb processed the 5' RACE reads anew with MiXCR; each CDR3 protein has one entry. The table shows 150,000 to 200,000 distinct CDR3 sequences, with around 20% occurring only once. The length of the CDR3 is 17 residues. Trimming removed 2 bases from V and 6 bases from J; junction bases left unmatched: 12. Germline V CDR1 and CDR2: SGHDT, YYEEEE. The chain links TRBV5-6 to TRBJ2-2; 8 nucleotides agree with TRBD2. Sequencing used blood, either unsorted or a sorted T cell fraction (not recorded which). The TCR comes from a male donor with ankylosing spondylitis or in good health (not recorded which). The CDR3 sequence is CASSFSAGVPEPGELFF. The CDR3, as DNA: TGTGCCAGCAGCTTCTCAGCGGGAGTGCCCGAACCCGGGGAGCTGTTTTTT.